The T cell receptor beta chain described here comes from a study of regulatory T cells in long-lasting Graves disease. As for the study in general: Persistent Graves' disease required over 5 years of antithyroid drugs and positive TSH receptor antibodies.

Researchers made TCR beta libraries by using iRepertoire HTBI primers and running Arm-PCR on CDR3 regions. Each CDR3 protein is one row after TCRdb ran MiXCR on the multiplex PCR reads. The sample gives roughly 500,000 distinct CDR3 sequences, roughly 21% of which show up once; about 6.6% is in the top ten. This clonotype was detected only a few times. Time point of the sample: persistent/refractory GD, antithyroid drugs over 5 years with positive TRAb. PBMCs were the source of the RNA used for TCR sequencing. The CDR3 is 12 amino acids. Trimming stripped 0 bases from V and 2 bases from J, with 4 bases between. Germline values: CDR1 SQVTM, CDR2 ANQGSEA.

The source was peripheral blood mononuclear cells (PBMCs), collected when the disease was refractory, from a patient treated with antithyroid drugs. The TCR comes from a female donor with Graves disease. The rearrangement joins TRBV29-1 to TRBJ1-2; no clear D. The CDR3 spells CSVEDENYGYTF. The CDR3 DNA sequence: TGCAGCGTTGAAGACGAAAACTATGGCTACACCTTC. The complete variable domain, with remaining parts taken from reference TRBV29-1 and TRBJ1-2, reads SAVISQKPSRDICQRGTSLTIQCQVDSQVTMMFWYRQQPGQSLTLIATANQGSEATYESGFVIDKFPISRPNLTFSTLTVSNMSPEDSSIYLCSVEDENYGYTFGSGTRLTVV.